This T cell receptor (beta chain) was captured in a study of blood T cells in healthy people across ages. The CDR3 covers 16 residues. CDR1 is MDHEN, CDR2 SYDVKM, per germline. J gave up 5 bases and V 6 bases, and 15 bases lay outside the gene matches. Isolated PBMCs totaled at least 6.5 million in each sample. Turning to this clonotype: Its target is unknown.

Findings of the study overall: Researchers report that TCR beta diversity correlated strongly with naive T cell percentage. Both naive CD4+ cell counts and diversity were greater in long-lived donors than in aged donors.

A J-beta primer mix and a sample-barcoded 5' primer were used in a second PCR of roughly 6 to 12 cycles. A template-switch adaptor with 12 random nucleotides tagged each cDNA molecule. TCRdb ran MiXCR on the 5' RACE reads and lists one entry per CDR3 protein. The data contain under 2,000,000 distinct CDR3 sequences, 49% of them singletons. The receptor's source is a woman in her 40s in good health. The gene calls are TRBV28 and TRBJ2-7; 8 bases are a match to TRBD1. The sequenced material came from blood. CDR3 bases: TGTGCCAGCAGCCTTGCCTCCAGGGGGCGACGGGACGAGCAGTACTTC. Protein sequence: CASSLASRGRRDEQYF.